A selection of T cell receptor beta chains follows, all from one sample in a study of cytomegalovirus exposure and HLA in healthy donors. Sequencing was performed with immunoSEQ multiplex PCR; in TCRdb, only in-frame clones are kept and a portion is missing. The sample lists 200,000 to 250,000 clones, 80% to 85% occurring once. The sequenced material came from PBMCs. These receptors were collected from a boy aged 2 to 10 in good health and CMV-seronegative. Each CDR3 is given with its conserved first and last residue. Each record gives: V gene, clone size, J gene, D gene, CDR3 DNA, CDR3 protein. A D gene is named only where the DNA matches it firmly. Clone size is shown for a subset of rows, as once, few, many or a class of expanded clone.

TRBV6-5	NA	TRBJ1-1	TRBD1	TGTGCCAGCAGTACAGGGGGCTGTGGAGCTTTCTTT	CASSTGGCGAFF
TRBV18	once	TRBJ2-5	TRBD1	TGTGCCAGCTCACCCGGGACCCCGGGACAGTACCAAGAGACCCAGTACTTC	CASSPGTPGQYQETQYF
TRBV9	NA	TRBJ1-2	TRBD1	TGTGCCAGCAGCGTAGTGGAGGGGGCGCTGAGCTATGGCTACACCTTC	CASSVVEGALSYGYTF
TRBV19	NA	TRBJ1-1	TRBD1	TGTGCCAGTAGTTGGCAGGGGGGTACGAACACTGAAGCTTTCTTT	CASSWQGGTNTEAFF
TRBV7-8	NA	TRBJ2-5	TRBD1	TGTGCCAGCAGCTTAGATACAGGGGGCTTCCAAGAGACCCAGTACTTC	CASSLDTGGFQETQYF
TRBV27	few	TRBJ1-2	NA	TGTGCCAGCAGTCGTTGGGGGGGCGGCTACACCTTC	CASSRWGGGYTF
TRBV7-7	NA	TRBJ2-1	TRBD2	TGTGCTAGCAGCCCCTCTAGCGGGAGGGCCCTTAGTGAGCAGTTCTTC	CASSPSSGRALSEQFF
TRBV27	NA	TRBJ1-1	NA	TGTGCCAGCAGTTTTCAGGATATAAGAAACACTGAAGCTTTCTTT	CASSFQDIRNTEAFF
TRBV4-1	NA	TRBJ2-1	TRBD2	TGCGCCAGCAGCCCCGGACTAGCGGGATACAATGAGCAGTTCTTC	CASSPGLAGYNEQFF
TRBV13	NA	TRBJ1-6	TRBD1	TGTGCCAGCAGCGGACAGGGACAGGTGAATTCACCCCTCCACTTT	CASSGQGQVNSPLHF
TRBV10-3	NA	TRBJ2-7	TRBD2	TGTGCCATCAGACTGACTAGCGGAGTTCCCTACGAGCAGTACTTC	CAIRLTSGVPYEQYF